Given below is one T cell receptor beta chain in context. Investigators isolated RNA and reverse transcribed it into cDNA to act as the sequencing template. Here immunoSEQ multiplex PCR was the method, and the copy in TCRdb shows in-frame clones only, minus some. Of 170,000 or so clones listed, roughly 59% are singletons. These data come from a study of CD8+ T cells in alopecia areata. Collection of lesional scalp punch biopsies and peripheral blood was performed in alopecia areata patients. V lost 6 bases and J 8 bases, leaving 16 bases between the germline ends. CDR3 length equals 13 residues. Germline assignment: CDR1 MNHEY and CDR2 SVGAGI.

The sample here was CD4+ T cells sorted from blood, taken at week 0. This clonotype originated in a human donor with alopecia areata. The chain combines TRBV6-5 with TRBJ1-2, with D unresolved. The CDR3 DNA reads as TGTGCCAGCAGAAGGGCTGCCTTGTGGGGCTACACCTTC. It translates to CASRRAALWGYTF.